The 4 T cell receptor beta chains below come from one sample, sequenced in a study of blood T cell repertoires in COVID-19. Method: immunoSEQ multiplex PCR; TCRdb's copy keeps in-frame clones and lacks some. The sample comprises 130,000 to 150,000 clones, around nine tenths of which are singletons, and around 8.6% rests with the top ten. Sequencing was carried out using peripheral blood. The source of these receptors is a woman in her forties or fifties with active or convalescent COVID-19.

The V gene is TRBV7-6, the J gene TRBJ1-1; D gene uncertain. CDR1 is SGHVS, CDR2 FNYEAQ, per germline. The CDR3 spans 14 residues. With 1 base removed from V and 1 base from J, the gap between germline ends came to 7 bases. The CDR3 DNA is TGTGCCAGCAGCTTAGGGGAGGGGAACACTGAAGCTTTCTTT. It yields the protein CASSLGEGNTEAFF.

This rearrangement joins TRBV19 to TRBJ2-5; 14 bases line up with TRBD2. The CDR3 is made up of 13 amino acids. CDR1 LNHDA and CDR2 SQIVND come from the germline V gene (reference sequence). Trimming cost V 3 bases and J 9 bases; bases outside gene matches: 0. CDR3 sequence (DNA): TGTGCCAGTAGTATGACTAGCGGGGGGGCCCAGTACTTC. As protein: CASSMTSGGAQYF.

In DNA form, the CDR3 reads TGTGCCAGCACCCCGGGACAGGGGTCCACCTACGAGCAGTACTTC. Protein: CASTPGQGSTYEQYF. The V and J genes are TRBV2 and TRBJ2-7; 10 bases map to TRBD1. This CDR3 contains 15 residues. Germline V lookup: CDR1 SNHLY, CDR2 FYNNEI. J lost 2 bases, V lost 7 bases, and 8 bases had no gene match.

This chain links TRBV28 with TRBJ1-3; D gene uncertain. CDR3 length equals 15 residues. Germline V CDR1 and CDR2: MDHEN, SYDVKM. V lost 0 bases and J lost 0, with 6 bases in between. The CDR3 loop is CASSLWADSGNTIYF. Written as DNA, the CDR3 is TGTGCCAGCAGTTTATGGGCGGACTCTGGAAACACCATATATTTT.